Here is one TCR beta chain with its context. Antigen: not known. Trimming cost V 4 bases and J 3 bases, with 10 bases left between them. This CDR3 comprises 13 residues. Germline V CDR1 and CDR2: SGHRS, YFSETQ. Treatment described: some 19 received Ad26.COV2.S at low or high dose, single or two shots; five or six received placebo; per-sample allocation not given. Sampling took place 63 days after the first vaccine or placebo injection. These data belong to a study of Ad26.COV2.S vaccination and SARS-CoV-2 variants. About the research overall: Donor had been placed in the Ad26.COV2.S arm of the COV1001 trial. Ad26.COV2.S, an intramuscular injection, was given once or twice 56 days apart. Study conclusions and caveats: Marked by substantial breadth, spike-specific CD8+ and CD4+ T cell responses were reportedly seen after vaccination.

Generated by immunoSEQ multiplex PCR, the TCRdb table keeps only in-frame clones and is missing some. The sample records 380,000 or so clones, about 83% being singletons. The rearrangement links TRBV5-1 to TRBJ1-1, with a tentative D call TRBD1 (5 bases). The specimen comprised peripheral blood, sampled in a trial of Ad26.COV2.S vaccine versus placebo. The origin of this receptor is a person aged 18-65 years who received the Ad26.COV2.S COVID-19 vaccine or a placebo. CDR3: CASSPGTYTEAFF. CDR3 sequence (DNA): TGCGCCAGCAGCCCCGGGACTTACACTGAAGCTTTCTTT.